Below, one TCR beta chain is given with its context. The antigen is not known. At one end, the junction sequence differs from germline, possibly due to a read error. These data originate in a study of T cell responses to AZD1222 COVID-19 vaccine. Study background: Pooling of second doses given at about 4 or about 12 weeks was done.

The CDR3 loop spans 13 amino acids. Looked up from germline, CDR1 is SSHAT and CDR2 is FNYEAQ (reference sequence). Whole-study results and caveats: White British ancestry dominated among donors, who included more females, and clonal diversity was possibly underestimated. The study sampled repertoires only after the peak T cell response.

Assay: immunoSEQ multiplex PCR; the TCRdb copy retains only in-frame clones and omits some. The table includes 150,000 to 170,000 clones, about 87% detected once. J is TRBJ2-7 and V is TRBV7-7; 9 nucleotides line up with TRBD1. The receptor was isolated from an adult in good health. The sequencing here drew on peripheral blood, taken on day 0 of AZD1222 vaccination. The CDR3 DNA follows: TGTGCTAGCAGCTGGGACAGGGATAACGAGCAGTACTTC. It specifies CASSWDRDNEQYF.